Following are 29 T cell receptor beta chains from one sample sequenced in a study of T-cell reconstitution after alpha-beta-depleted transplantation in children. TCRbeta library construction was performed incorporating unique molecular identifiers. Using its own MiXCR run on the PCR reads, TCRdb lists one record per CDR3 protein. This sample has some 830,000 distinct CDR3 sequences, with about 15% found just once. The sample was PBMCs, mostly from graft donor cells, taken 360 days after TCRalphabeta/CD19-depleted stem cell transplant. Source of these receptors: a male patient aged 10-17 years who had a stem cell transplant for acute lymphoblastic leukemia, so the T cells may come from the graft donor.

The chain joins TRBV5-1 to TRBJ1-2; 7 bases fit TRBD1. The CDR3 runs to 17 residues. CDR1 and CDR2 from the germline V gene are SGHRS and YFSETQ. V shed 3 bases and J 2 bases; nucleotides not matched to a gene: 13. The CDR3, as DNA: TGCGCCAGCAGCTCCCCCTCCCCGGTGACAGGGAACTATGGCTACACCTTC. Amino acid sequence: CASSSPSPVTGNYGYTF.

This clonotype was detected only a few times. V and J are TRBV3-1 and TRBJ1-2; 7 positions match TRBD1. J gave up 2 bases and V 4 bases, and 13 bases lay outside the gene matches. This CDR3 contains 17 residues. Germline CDR1 reads LGHDT; CDR2 reads YNNKEL (reference sequence). The CDR3 sequence is CASSPFATGTDNYGYTF. The CDR3 nucleotides read TGTGCCAGCAGCCCCTTTGCAACCGGGACAGACAACTATGGCTACACCTTC.

As concerns this clonotype: At one end, the junction sequence differs from germline, possibly due to a read error. The chain employs TRBV9 and TRBJ2-3; tentatively, D is TRBD2 (6 bases). Germline CDR1 is SGDLS and CDR2 is YYNGEE. The CDR3 length is 15 residues. The CDR3 region is CACSMEGDSTDTQYF. CDR3 sequence (DNA): TGTGCCTGCAGCATGGAGGGTGATAGCACAGATACGCAGTATTTT.

CDR3 in amino acids: CASSSGQEYEQYF. The CDR3, as DNA: TGCGCCAGCAGCTCGGGACAGGAGTACGAGCAGTACTTC. The chain has TRBV5-1 and TRBJ2-7; 8 bases agree with TRBD1. V lost 3 bases, J lost 4 bases, and 3 bases stayed unmatched. CDR1 SGHRS and CDR2 YFSETQ come from the germline V gene. The CDR3 has 13 residues.

This clonotype was recorded a few times. The rearrangement links TRBV19 to TRBJ2-6; 10 bases are shared with TRBD2. Germline V gene lookup returns CDR1 LNHDA and CDR2 SQIVND (reference sequence). This CDR3 contains 18 residues. V shed 5 bases, J shed 2 bases, and the junction held 9 bases outside the gene matches. The CDR3 sequence: CASSALAGSSPGANVLTF. The CDR3 coding sequence is TGTGCCAGTAGTGCACTAGCGGGATCTTCCCCTGGGGCCAACGTCCTGACTTTC.

The chain uses TRBV2 and TRBJ2-2; the D is unclear. The CDR3 consists of 12 residues. The V and J ends lost 5 bases and 4 bases respectively, with 5 bases between them. In germline, CDR1 is SNHLY, CDR2 FYNNEI. As DNA, the CDR3 is TGTGCCAGCAGTAGGATCACCGGGGAGCTGTTTTTT. Translated: CASSRITGELFF.

This clonotype turned up a few times. The rearrangement uses TRBV9 and TRBJ2-3; no reliable D call. CDR3 size: 17 residues. Per the germline V gene, CDR1 is SGDLS and CDR2 is YYNGEE. Trimming shortened V by 0 bases and J by 1 base, and 15 bases separated the two germline ends. In DNA form, the CDR3 reads TGTGCCAGCAGCGTAGTGGAAAGCCCCCTAGGCACAGATACGCAGTATTTT. Protein: CASSVVESPLGTDTQYF. Filled out from reference TRBV9 and TRBJ2-3, the complete variable domain reads DSGVTQTPKHLITATGQRVTLRCSPRSGDLSVYWYQQSLDQGLQFLIQYYNGEERAKGNILERFSAQQFPDLHSELNLSSLELGDSALYFCASSVVESPLGTDTQYFGPGTRLTVL.

The rearrangement joins TRBV6-5 to TRBJ2-5; D gene uncertain. This CDR3 spans 13 amino acids. The V and J ends lost 0 bases and 5 bases respectively, with 7 bases between them. The germline gives CDR1 MNHEY, CDR2 SVGAGI. The CDR3 coding sequence is TGTGCCAGCAGTTACTCGATTCGGGAGACCCAGTACTTC. Amino acid sequence: CASSYSIRETQYF.

This clonotype was detected a few times. This chain connects TRBV7-8 to TRBJ2-1, with 10 bases aligning to TRBD2. This CDR3 comprises 16 residues. V lost 5 bases and J lost 5; bases outside the gene matches: 9. CDR1 and CDR2 from the germline V gene are SGHVS and FQNEAQ. CDR3 nucleotides: TGTGCCAGCAGCGTTACACTAGCGGGATTTGACAATGAGCAGTTCTTC. Amino acid sequence: CASSVTLAGFDNEQFF.

This clonotype has only a few counts. V gene TRBV5-1 combines with J gene TRBJ1-1; D might be TRBD1 (5 bases). The CDR3 is 16 amino acids. V dropped 6 bases and J dropped 4 bases, with 22 bases sitting between them. Germline lookup yields CDR1 SGHRS and CDR2 YFSETQ. Here the CDR3 reads CASIGLFLGAGTEAFF. CDR3 sequence (DNA): TGCGCCAGCATCGGACTTTTCCTCGGGGCGGGCACTGAAGCTTTCTTT.

This clonotype was recorded a few times. The rearrangement uses TRBV14 and TRBJ1-1; D might be TRBD1 (5 bases). CDR1 is SGHDN and CDR2 is FVKESK in the germline V gene. The CDR3 consists of 15 residues. The V and J ends lost 0 bases and 4 bases respectively, with 12 bases between them. CDR3 amino acids: CASSQDRGGGTEAFF. CDR3 coding DNA: TGTGCCAGCAGCCAAGATAGGGGCGGAGGCACTGAAGCTTTCTTT.

This clonotype has at least ten counts. V usage is TRBV12-3 or TRBV12-4 and J usage is TRBJ2-1; 11 bases are a match to TRBD2. J gave up 10 bases and V 6 bases, and 11 bases lay outside the gene matches. This CDR3 is built from 15 residues. The DNA for the CDR3 is TGTGCCAGCAGCCAAACTAGCGGGAGATCTGGCGAGCAGTTCTTC. Its protein product is CASSQTSGRSGEQFF.

J is TRBJ1-2 and V is TRBV20-1; D is uncertain. V lost 0 bases to trimming and J lost 2 bases, with 13 bases between them. This CDR3 is 15 amino acids long. Germline V gives CDR1 DFQATT, CDR2 SNEGSKA (reference sequence). CDR3 region: CSARDGPGPNYGYTF. The DNA for the CDR3 is TGCAGTGCTAGAGATGGGCCGGGTCCCAACTATGGCTACACCTTC.

The gene calls are TRBV4-1 and TRBJ2-7; D might be TRBD2 (6 bases). Per the germline V gene, CDR1 is MGHRA and CDR2 is YSYEKL. Trimming took off 1 base at V and 2 bases at J, with 15 bases between the two ends. The CDR3 contains 16 residues. DNA for the CDR3: TGCGCCAGCAGCCAAGGTCCGGCGGGGTCCCCCTACGAGCAGTACTTC. It specifies CASSQGPAGSPYEQYF.

This clonotype was counted a few times. The rearrangement links TRBV25-1 to TRBJ2-1; D not certain. Germline V gives CDR1 MGHDK, CDR2 SYGVNS. The germline V and J ends were trimmed by 2 bases and 14 bases, with 10 bases remaining between them. The CDR3 sequence is 11 residues long. The CDR3 region has the DNA TGTGCCAGCAGTGAAATAGAGCGAAAGTTCTTC. It translates to CASSEIERKFF.

In this sample, this clonotype turned up a few times. V and J are TRBV7-2 and TRBJ1-1, with TRBD1 matching over 8 bases. The junction had 9 bases not matched to a gene; V was cut back by 3 bases and J by 0 bases. Germline values: CDR1 SGHTA, CDR2 FQGNSA. There are 17 residues in the CDR3. The CDR3 here is CASSFTDRGGVNTEAFF. CDR3 sequence (DNA): TGTGCCAGCAGCTTCACCGACAGGGGAGGAGTGAACACTGAAGCTTTCTTT.

V gene TRBV27 combines with J gene TRBJ2-5; 13 bases agree with TRBD2. Trimming cost V 0 bases and J 2 bases; bases outside gene matches: 3. Germline CDR1 is MNHEY and CDR2 is SMNVEV (reference sequence). The CDR3 is made up of 17 amino acids. CDR3 protein: CASSLSPTSGRQETQYF. In nucleotides, the CDR3 is TGTGCCAGCAGTTTATCGCCGACTAGCGGGAGGCAAGAGACCCAGTACTTC.

This chain links TRBV7-9 with TRBJ1-2; no clear D gene. The germline CDR1 and CDR2 sequences are SEHNR and FQNEAQ (reference sequence). The CDR3 extends over 14 amino acids. V lost 4 bases and J lost 2, with 11 bases in between. CDR3 protein: CASSSSGRNYGYTF. The CDR3 nucleotides are TGTGCCAGCAGCTCCTCCGGACGGAACTATGGCTACACCTTC.

The gene calls are TRBV2 and TRBJ2-7; D possibly corresponds to TRBD2 (5 bases). This CDR3 spans 13 amino acids. V lost 8 bases to trimming and J lost 6 bases, with 17 bases between them. CDR1 and CDR2 from the germline V gene are SNHLY and FYNNEI. The DNA of the CDR3 is TGTGCCAGCGGGATCGAGGGCCCGGGCGAGCAGTACTTC. This gives the protein CASGIEGPGEQYF.

The rearrangement links TRBV15 to TRBJ2-2; D gene uncertain. CDR3 length: 16 amino acids. Germline assignment: CDR1 LNHNV and CDR2 YYDKDF (reference sequence). Trimming stripped 1 base from V and 3 bases from J, with 12 bases between. In DNA, the CDR3 is TGTGCCACCAGCAGAGTTGGCGTATGGGACACCGGGGAGCTGTTTTTT. Amino acids: CATSRVGVWDTGELFF.

The rearrangement joins TRBV6-2 or TRBV6-3 to TRBJ1-2; no clear D gene. The CDR3 covers 16 residues. Trimming stripped 2 bases from V and 8 bases from J, with 21 bases between. Germline lookup yields CDR1 MNHEY and CDR2 SVGEGT. CDR3 coding DNA: TGTGCCAGCAGTTACGGAAGGGATCCTCCGGTGGGGGGCTACACCTTC. Translated: CASSYGRDPPVGGYTF.

The CDR3 DNA follows: TGTGCCAGCAGCCCCACAGCCTTTGGCTACACCTTC. Its protein is CASSPTAFGYTF. The V call is TRBV7-9, the J call TRBJ1-2; D is ambiguous. Germline V CDR1 and CDR2: SEHNR, FQNEAQ (reference sequence). V was trimmed by 5 bases and J by 7 bases, leaving 11 bases between them. This CDR3 spans 12 amino acids.

This clonotype was found a few times. V is TRBV12-5 and J is TRBJ2-5; tentative D call: TRBD2 (6 bases). Trimming took off 0 bases at V and 4 bases at J, with 15 bases between the two ends. The CDR3 runs to 16 residues. Germline lookup yields CDR1 LGHNT and CDR2 FRNRAP. This CDR3 reads CASGLVLARARETQYF. Here the CDR3 DNA reads TGTGCTAGTGGTTTGGTACTAGCCCGGGCCCGAGAGACCCAGTACTTC.

V usage is TRBV28 and J usage is TRBJ2-7, with D perhaps TRBD1 or TRBD2 (5 bases each). Germline CDR1 is MDHEN and CDR2 is SYDVKM. V dropped 8 bases and J dropped 0 bases, with 29 bases sitting between them. CDR3 length: 19 amino acids. Written as DNA, the CDR3 is TGTGCCAGCGGCCCCGGGTTCGTCTGGGGGACGGGGACCTCCTACGAGCAGTACTTC. Translating it yields CASGPGFVWGTGTSYEQYF.

The chain is built from TRBV2 and TRBJ2-7; D gene unclear. Per germline, CDR1 SNHLY and CDR2 FYNNEI. V was cut by 3 bases and J by 4 bases, with 13 bases left in between. This CDR3 spans 14 amino acids. In DNA form, the CDR3 reads TGTGCCAGCAGTGACTGGCTAGGTACATACGAGCAGTACTTC. Residues: CASSDWLGTYEQYF.

The J gene is TRBJ2-4, the V gene TRBV7-2, with 8 nucleotides matching TRBD1. The CDR3 has 16 amino acids. After removal of 2 bases from V and 0 bases from J, the junction contained 3 bases not matched to a gene. The germline CDR1 and CDR2 sequences are SGHTA and FQGNSA. The CDR3 DNA reads TGTGCCAGCAGCTTACGCAGGGGGCAAGCCAAAAACATTCAGTACTTC. Translation: CASSLRRGQAKNIQYF.

Ten or more counts support this clonotype. The V call is TRBV12-3 or TRBV12-4, the J call TRBJ2-7; 7 positions match TRBD1. The V segment lost 7 bases and the J segment 6 bases; nucleotides outside the gene matches: 3. CDR3 length: 11 amino acids. The CDR3 sequence: CASKGAVEQYF. CDR3 DNA sequence: TGTGCCAGCAAGGGGGCAGTCGAGCAGTACTTC.

Regarding this clonotype: The missing conserved phenylalanine or tryptophan at the end of this CDR3 makes a read error likely. The chain recombines TRBV20-1 with TRBJ2-7, with a possible D match to TRBD2 (7 bases). Trimming left V 3 bases short and J 3 bases short, with 12 bases between. This CDR3 has 13 residues. Germline values: CDR1 DFQATT, CDR2 SNEGSKA (reference sequence). CDR3: CSARRGPSYEQYS. CDR3 bases: TGCAGTGCTAGGCGGGGGCCGAGCTACGAGCAGTACTCC.

This clonotype was seen only a few times. CDR3 DNA sequence: TGTGCCAGCTCGCCGATAGCGGGAGTCTACAATGAGCAGTTCTTC. Translating gives CASSPIAGVYNEQFF. V and J are TRBV18 and TRBJ2-1; 9 bases are a match to TRBD2. Germline CDR1 reads KGHSH; CDR2 reads LQKENI. V lost 6 bases to trimming and J lost 3 bases; unmatched junction nucleotides: 6. The CDR3 consists of 15 residues.